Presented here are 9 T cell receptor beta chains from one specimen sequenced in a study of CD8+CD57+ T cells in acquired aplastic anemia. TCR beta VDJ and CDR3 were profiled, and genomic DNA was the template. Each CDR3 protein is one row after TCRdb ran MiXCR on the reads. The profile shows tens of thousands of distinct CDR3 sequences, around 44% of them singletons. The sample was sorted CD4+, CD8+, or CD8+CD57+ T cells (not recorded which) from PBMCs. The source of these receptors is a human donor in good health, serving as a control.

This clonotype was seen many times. CDR3 in amino acids: CASRGTGETQYF. The CDR3 DNA sequence: TGTGCCAGCAGGGGGACCGGGGAGACCCAGTACTTC. The rearrangement joins TRBV9 to TRBJ2-5; either TRBD1 or TRBD2 may supply D (5 bases each). CDR1 and CDR2 from the germline V gene are SGDLS and YYNGEE. The CDR3 length is 12 residues. V lost 5 bases and J 5 bases, leaving 10 bases between the germline ends.

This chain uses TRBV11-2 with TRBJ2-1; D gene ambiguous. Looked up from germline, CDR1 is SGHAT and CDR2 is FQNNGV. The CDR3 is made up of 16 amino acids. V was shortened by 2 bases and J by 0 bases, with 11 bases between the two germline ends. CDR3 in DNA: TGTGCCAGCAGCTTAATCGGCCGAAGCTCCTACAATGAGCAGTTCTTC. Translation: CASSLIGRSSYNEQFF.

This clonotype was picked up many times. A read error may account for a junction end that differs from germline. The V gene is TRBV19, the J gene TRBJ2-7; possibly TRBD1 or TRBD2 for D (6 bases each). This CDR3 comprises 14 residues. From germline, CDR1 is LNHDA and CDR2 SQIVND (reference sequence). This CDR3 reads CASSIGGLLEEQYF. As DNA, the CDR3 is TGTGCCAGTAGCATAGGGGGGCTTTTGGAAGAGCAGTACTTC.

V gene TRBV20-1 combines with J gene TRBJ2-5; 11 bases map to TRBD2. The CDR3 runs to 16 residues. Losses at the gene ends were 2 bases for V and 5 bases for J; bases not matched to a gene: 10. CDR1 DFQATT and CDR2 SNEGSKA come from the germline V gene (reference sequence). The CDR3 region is CSARSAPSGGLETQYF. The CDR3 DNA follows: TGCAGTGCTAGATCCGCGCCTAGCGGGGGGCTGGAGACCCAGTACTTC.

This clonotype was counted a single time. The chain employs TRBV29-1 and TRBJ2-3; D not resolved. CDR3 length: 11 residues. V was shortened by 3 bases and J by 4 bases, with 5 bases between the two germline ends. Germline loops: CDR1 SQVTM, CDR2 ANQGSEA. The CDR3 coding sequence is TGCAGCGTTGAGAACGCAGATACGCAGTATTTT. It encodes CSVENADTQYF.

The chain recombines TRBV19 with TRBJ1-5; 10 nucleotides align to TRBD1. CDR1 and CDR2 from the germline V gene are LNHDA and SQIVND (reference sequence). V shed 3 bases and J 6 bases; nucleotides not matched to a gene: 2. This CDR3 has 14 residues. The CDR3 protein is CASSMTGGSQPQHF. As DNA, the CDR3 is TGTGCCAGTAGTATGACAGGGGGCAGTCAGCCCCAGCATTTT.

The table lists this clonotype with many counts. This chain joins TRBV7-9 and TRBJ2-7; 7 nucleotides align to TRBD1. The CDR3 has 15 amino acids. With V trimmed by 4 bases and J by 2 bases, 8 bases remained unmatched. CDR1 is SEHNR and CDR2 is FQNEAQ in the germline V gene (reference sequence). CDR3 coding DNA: TGTGCCAGCAGCTCCTCCCCGACAGGGACCTACGAGCAGTACTTC. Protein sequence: CASSSSPTGTYEQYF.

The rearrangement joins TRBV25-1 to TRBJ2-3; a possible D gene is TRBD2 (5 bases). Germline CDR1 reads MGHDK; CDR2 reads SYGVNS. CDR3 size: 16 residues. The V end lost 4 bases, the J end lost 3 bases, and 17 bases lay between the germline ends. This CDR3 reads CASSALVGAGTDTQYF. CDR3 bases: TGTGCCAGCAGTGCCCTAGTGGGAGCTGGAACAGATACGCAGTATTTT.

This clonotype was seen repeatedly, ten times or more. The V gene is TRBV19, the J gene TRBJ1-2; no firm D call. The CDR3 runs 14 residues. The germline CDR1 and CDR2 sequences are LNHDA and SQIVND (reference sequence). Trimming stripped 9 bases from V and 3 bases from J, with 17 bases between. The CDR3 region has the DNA TGTGCCAGCAAATCCGATCGTCCAGACTATGGCTACACCTTC. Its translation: CASKSDRPDYGYTF.